This T cell receptor beta chain was profiled in a study of shared clonotypes between healthy human individuals. Study findings and constraints: Sampling involved blood alone; tissue repertoires likely differ. Depth of sequencing was expected to influence donor clonotype sharing.

This clone was observed once. The antigen is unknown. In germline, CDR1 is SGHTA, CDR2 FQGTGA. Between the trimmed V and J ends, which lost 4 bases and 4 bases, there was a span of 14 bases. This CDR3 region has 14 residues. CD8 cells regarded as naive lacked CD45RO, were positively chosen for CCR7, and omitted terminally differentiated effector memory CD45RA+ cells. The authors ran the assay at deep level. TCRdb's copy holds only in-frame clones and misses some; the assay was immunoSEQ multiplex PCR. The table has 600,000 or so clones, roughly 95% seen once; the top ten hold about 0.11%. The TCR originated in a woman younger than 45 in good health. Sequenced sample: naive CD8+ T cells sorted from blood. The V and J genes are TRBV7-3 and TRBJ2-7; D is possibly TRBD2 (5 bases). The DNA of the CDR3 is TGTGCCAGCAGCTACGGAGGTAGTAGTTACGAGCAGTACTTC. Translated: CASSYGGSSYEQYF.